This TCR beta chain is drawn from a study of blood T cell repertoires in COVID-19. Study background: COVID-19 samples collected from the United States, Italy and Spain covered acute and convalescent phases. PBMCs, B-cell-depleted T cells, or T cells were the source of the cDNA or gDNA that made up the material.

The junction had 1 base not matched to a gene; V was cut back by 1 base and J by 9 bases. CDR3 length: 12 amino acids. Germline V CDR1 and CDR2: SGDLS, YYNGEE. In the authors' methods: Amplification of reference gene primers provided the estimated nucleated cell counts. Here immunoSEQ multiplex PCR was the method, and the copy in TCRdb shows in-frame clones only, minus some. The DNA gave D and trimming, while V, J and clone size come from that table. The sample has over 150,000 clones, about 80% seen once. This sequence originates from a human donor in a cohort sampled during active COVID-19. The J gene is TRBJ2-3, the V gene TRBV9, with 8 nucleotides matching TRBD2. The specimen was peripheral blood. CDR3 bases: TGTGCCAGCAGCGTATCGGGGGGGACGCAGTATTTT. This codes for CASSVSGGTQYF.